The sample holds a few counts of the clone carrying this T cell receptor beta chain. The antigen is not known. Using a J-beta primer mix together with a sample-barcoded 5' primer, a second PCR was run for roughly 6 to 11 cycles. MiXCR, applied by TCRdb to the 5' RACE reads, yields one record per CDR3 protein. The repertoire consists of roughly 500,000 distinct CDR3 sequences, with about 25% occurring once and the leading ten covering about 18%. Every donor provided roughly 10 milliliters of peripheral blood. The source of the sample is a study of blood T cells in healthy people across ages. The ends lost 3 bases at V and 6 bases at J; junction bases unmatched: 4. Germline V CDR1 and CDR2: DFQATT, SNEGSKA (reference sequence). This CDR3 comprises 13 residues. Study-level points and caveats: Across the age range, TCR beta diversity per million T cells fell in a roughly linear way. The percentage of naive T cells correlated strongly with TCR beta diversity.

The chain combines TRBV20-1 with TRBJ1-1, with 10 bases fitting TRBD1. The specimen sequenced was blood. The TCR sequence derives from a woman between 70 and 85 years old in good health. The CDR3 protein is CSASQTGGAEAFF. The CDR3 bases are TGCAGTGCTAGTCAGACAGGGGGCGCTGAAGCTTTCTTT.